This TCR beta chain was sequenced in a study of T cells in Graves' hyperthyroidism and ophthalmopathy. Germline values: CDR1 DFQATT, CDR2 SNEGSKA (reference sequence). The CDR3 runs to 13 residues. Trimming removed 0 bases from V and 8 bases from J, with 13 bases in between. Thyroid ultrasound, orbital computed tomography, clinical symptoms, and serum thyroxine and TRAb underpinned diagnoses. The investigators amplified TCR beta CDR3 regions from RNA transcripts. TCR CDR3 underwent first-round RT-PCR with the HTBI primer set. Each CDR3 protein gets one entry after TCRdb re-called the multiplex PCR reads with MiXCR. The sample records about 640,000 distinct CDR3 sequences, about 45% being singletons.

The TCR was taken from an adult man with Graves' disease, either hyperthyroidism or ophthalmopathy (not recorded which). The chain joins TRBV20-1 to TRBJ1-1; possible D gene TRBD1, 6 bases. Sequencing used peripheral blood or thyroid tissue (not recorded which). The CDR3 protein is CSAREMTGTEAFF. CDR3 sequence (DNA): TGCAGTGCTAGAGAGATGACCGGGACAGAAGCTTTCTTT.